The TCR beta chain described here comes from a study of immune cell composition in non-small cell lung cancer. Normal lung sampling was at least 3 cm from the tumour, as distant as possible. Some clones are missing from TCRdb's copy, which holds only in-frame ones; the method was immunoSEQ multiplex PCR. Here the sample spans about 6,600 clones, under 90% being singletons. The CDR3 loop spans 16 amino acids. CDR1 SGHAT and CDR2 FQNNGV come from the germline V gene. The V and J ends lost 6 bases and 5 bases, in that order; junction bases with no gene match: 15. Sample: non-adjacent lung tissue. The chain combines TRBV11-2 with TRBJ2-5; TRBD2 aligns across 7 bases. This receptor was identified in a human donor with non-small cell lung cancer. In nucleotides, the CDR3 is TGTGCCAGCAGGTCGAGGGCGGGAGTAACCGGGGAGACCCAGTACTTC. Its protein is CASRSRAGVTGETQYF. The full variable domain, rest sourced from reference TRBV11-2 and TRBJ2-5, is EAGVAQSPRYKIIEKRQSVAFWCNPISGHATLYWYQQILGQGPKLLIQFQNNGVVDDSQLPKDRFSAERLKGVDSTLKIQPAKLEDSAVYLCASRSRAGVTGETQYFGPGTRLLVL.